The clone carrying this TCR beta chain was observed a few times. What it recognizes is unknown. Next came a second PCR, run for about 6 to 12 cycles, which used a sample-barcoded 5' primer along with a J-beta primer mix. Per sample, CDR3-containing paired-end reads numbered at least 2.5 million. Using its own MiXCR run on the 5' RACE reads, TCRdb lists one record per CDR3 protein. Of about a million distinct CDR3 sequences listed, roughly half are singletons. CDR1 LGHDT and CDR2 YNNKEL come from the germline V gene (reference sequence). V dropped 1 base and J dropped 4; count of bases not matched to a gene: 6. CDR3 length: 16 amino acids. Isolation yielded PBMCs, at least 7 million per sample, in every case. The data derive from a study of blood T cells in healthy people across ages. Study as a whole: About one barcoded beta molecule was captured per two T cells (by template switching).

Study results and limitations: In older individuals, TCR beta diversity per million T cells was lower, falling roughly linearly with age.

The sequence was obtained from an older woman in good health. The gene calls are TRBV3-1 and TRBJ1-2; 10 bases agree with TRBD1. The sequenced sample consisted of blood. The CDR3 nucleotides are TGTGCCAGCAGCCAAGTACCTCGGACAGGGGGCTATGGCTACACCTTC. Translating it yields CASSQVPRTGGYGYTF.